This is a list of T cell receptor beta chains from one sample in a study of metastatic and nonmetastatic thyroid tumors. TCRdb re-clonotyped the PCR reads through MiXCR. Among approximately 69,000 clones, around 14% were seen once, and the ten largest hold just over 6.5%. The sequenced sample consisted of blood. These receptors came from a male donor with papillary thyroid cancer or a benign thyroid nodule (not recorded which). Some clones in this sample may be carry-over from other donors' samples. The CDR3 runs from the conserved cysteine through the conserved F or W. A D gene is named only where the DNA matches it firmly. Size is stated for part of the rows, as once, few or many counts, or as a class when the clone is expanded.

v_gene: TRBV20-1
d_gene: TRBD2
j_gene: TRBJ2-1
abundance: many
CDR3nt: TGCAGTGCTAGGGGGACTAGCGTGTACAATGAGCAGTTCTTC
CDR3aa: CSARGTSVYNEQFF

v_gene: TRBV5-8
d_gene: -
j_gene: TRBJ1-1
abundance: -
CDR3nt: TGTGCCAGCAGCTTGGGGGGAATGAACACTGAAGCTTTCTTT
CDR3aa: CASSLGGMNTEAFF

v_gene: TRBV4-1
d_gene: TRBD1
j_gene: TRBJ2-3
abundance: few
CDR3nt: TGCGCCAGCAGCCCCCGCCCCCGGGACAGTCCTCTTAATACGCAGTATTTT
CDR3aa: CASSPRPRDSPLNTQYF

v_gene: TRBV7-6
d_gene: TRBD2
j_gene: TRBJ2-1
abundance: many
CDR3nt: TGTGCCAGCAGCTTAGCGGCTAGCGGGAGAGGGGAGCAGTTCTTC
CDR3aa: CASSLAASGRGEQFF

v_gene: TRBV29-1
d_gene: -
j_gene: TRBJ2-5
abundance: many
CDR3nt: TGCAGCGTCTACCGGACAGACCAAGAGACCCAGTACTTC
CDR3aa: CSVYRTDQETQYF

v_gene: TRBV7-9
d_gene: -
j_gene: TRBJ2-1
abundance: many
CDR3nt: TGTGCCAGCAGCACCCCAGGGAAGACTTACAATGAGCAGTTCTTC
CDR3aa: CASSTPGKTYNEQFF

v_gene: TRBV3-1
d_gene: -
j_gene: TRBJ2-4
abundance: -
CDR3nt: TGTGCCAGCAGCCAACGGGACACCATAGCCAAAAACATTCAGTACTTC
CDR3aa: CASSQRDTIAKNIQYF

v_gene: TRBV11-2
d_gene: -
j_gene: TRBJ2-1
abundance: -
CDR3nt: TGTGCCAGCAGCTTAGGGGATAAGGGCCACAATGAGCAGTTCTTC
CDR3aa: CASSLGDKGHNEQFF

v_gene: TRBV11-2
d_gene: TRBD1
j_gene: TRBJ2-2
abundance: many
CDR3nt: TGTGCCAGCAGCCGTGACAGGGCCACCGGGGAGCTGTTTTTT
CDR3aa: CASSRDRATGELFF

v_gene: TRBV27
d_gene: TRBD1
j_gene: TRBJ2-7
abundance: few
CDR3nt: TGTGCCAGTTGCTCAGTGACAGGGTTCTACGAGCAGTACTTC
CDR3aa: CASCSVTGFYEQYF

v_gene: TRBV6-2/TRBV6-3
d_gene: TRBD1
j_gene: TRBJ1-1
abundance: many
CDR3nt: TGTGCCAGCAGTTACAGGGGGCTTTTGACTGAAGCTTTCTTT
CDR3aa: CASSYRGLLTEAFF

v_gene: TRBV14
d_gene: TRBD2
j_gene: TRBJ2-2
abundance: many
CDR3nt: TGTGCCAGCAGCCCGGGACTAGCGGGAGGGCCCACCGGGGAGCTGTTTTTT
CDR3aa: CASSPGLAGGPTGELFF

v_gene: TRBV6-1
d_gene: TRBD1
j_gene: TRBJ2-7
abundance: many
CDR3nt: TGTGCCAGCAGCGATGACAGGGTAAATTACTACGAGCAGTACTTC
CDR3aa: CASSDDRVNYYEQYF

v_gene: TRBV2
d_gene: TRBD1
j_gene: TRBJ1-4
abundance: once
CDR3nt: TGTGCCAGCAGTGACCATGGGACAGTGTTGGGGTATGAAAAACTGTTTTTT
CDR3aa: CASSDHGTVLGYEKLFF

v_gene: TRBV7-6
d_gene: TRBD1
j_gene: TRBJ1-2
abundance: many
CDR3nt: TGTGCCAGCAGTCCCTGGACAGGCGACTATGGCTACACCTTC
CDR3aa: CASSPWTGDYGYTF